These 8 T cell receptor beta chains came from one sample sequenced in a study of blood T cells in healthy people across ages. PCR was performed a second time for 7 to 11 cycles using a sample-barcoded 5' primer and a J-beta primer mix. TCRdb passed the 5' RACE reads through MiXCR, listing each CDR3 protein once. The sample holds over 1,300,000 distinct CDR3 sequences, around 59% seen once. The sample taken for sequencing was blood. All receptors come from a man younger than 35 in good health.

The rearrangement joins TRBV29-1 to TRBJ1-1, with D tentatively TRBD1 (6 bases). Germline CDR1 SQVTM, CDR2 ANQGSEA. The V end was cut by 3 bases, the J end by 11 bases, with 13 bases between. The CDR3 runs 11 residues. The DNA of the CDR3 is TGCAGCGTTGAGAGGGACATCTGGGCTTTCTTT. This codes for CSVERDIWAFF.

The chain couples TRBV12-3 or TRBV12-4 to TRBJ2-1; weak D call: TRBD1 (6 bases). Trimming took 5 bases from V and 9 from J, leaving 20 bases between them. This CDR3 has 15 amino acids. The CDR3: CASSHRVRLDSEQFF. DNA of the CDR3: TGTGCCAGCAGTCACAGGGTAAGACTTGACAGTGAGCAGTTCTTC.

The chain couples TRBV12-3 or TRBV12-4 to TRBJ2-1; D is ambiguous. This CDR3 comprises 13 residues. With 3 bases removed from V and 5 bases from J, the gap between germline ends came to 8 bases. This CDR3 reads CASSLSHDNEQFF. In DNA, the CDR3 is TGTGCCAGCAGTTTGTCTCATGACAATGAGCAGTTCTTC.

This chain uses TRBV18 with TRBJ1-2; unclear D gene. The CDR3 loop spans 14 amino acids. CDR1 is KGHSH and CDR2 is LQKENI in the germline V gene. Trimming took off 0 bases at V and 4 bases at J, with 9 bases between the two ends. The CDR3 reads CASSPPAAVYGYTF. DNA of the CDR3: TGTGCCAGCTCACCACCGGCCGCAGTCTATGGCTACACCTTC. Full variable domain (remainder filled in from reference TRBV18 and TRBJ1-2): NAGVMQNPRHLVRRRGQEARLRCSPMKGHSHVYWYRQLPEEGLKFMVYLQKENIIDESGMPKERFSAEFPKEGPSILRIQQVVRGDSAAYFCASSPPAAVYGYTFGSGTRLTVV.

The CDR3 here is CASSWGGGGVYEQYF. Written as DNA, the CDR3 is TGTGCCAGCAGTTGGGGCGGGGGCGGGGTCTACGAGCAGTACTTC. V is TRBV27 and J is TRBJ2-4, with D perhaps matching TRBD2 (7 bases). The closer fit of TRBJ2-7 to the DNA end suggests the J call may be wrong. Germline V CDR1 and CDR2: MNHEY, SMNVEV (reference sequence). This CDR3 region has 15 residues.

V is TRBV27 and J is TRBJ1-1; no reliable D call. CDR1 MNHEY and CDR2 SMNVEV come from the germline V gene (reference sequence). The CDR3 consists of 13 residues. The germline V and J ends were trimmed by 5 bases and 1 base, with 8 bases remaining between them. In nucleotides, the CDR3 is TGTGCCAGCAGTGTCCGAAAGAACACTGAAGCTTTCTTT. It is translated as CASSVRKNTEAFF.

This clonotype came up many times. J is TRBJ2-3 and V is TRBV2; possibly TRBD1 for D (5 bases). Trimming took 6 bases from V and 4 from J, leaving 14 bases between them. The CDR3 length is 14 residues. CDR1 is SNHLY, CDR2 FYNNEI, per germline. The CDR3 DNA reads TGTGCCAGCAGGATGGATCCAGGGTCAGATACGCAGTATTTT. Amino acid sequence: CASRMDPGSDTQYF.

The chain couples TRBV6-5 to TRBJ2-4, with D possibly TRBD1 on 6 matching bases. The DNA end is a closer match to TRBJ2-7, so the J assignment may be wrong. Germline V gives CDR1 MNHEY, CDR2 SVGAGI. This CDR3 contains 11 residues. The CDR3, as DNA: TGTGCCAGCGGGACAAGACGCGAGCAGTACTTC. Its translation: CASGTRREQYF.